This is a list of T cell receptor beta chains from one sample in a study of cytomegalovirus exposure and HLA in healthy donors. The repertoire was sequenced with immunoSEQ multiplex PCR; TCRdb's copy has only in-frame clones and lacks some. The table records tens of thousands of clones, roughly four fifths of them present only once. The sample consisted of PBMCs. Receptor source: a man over 45 in good health and CMV-seronegative. Each CDR3 is given with its conserved first and last residue. The order of the fields is CDR3 length, J gene, V gene, clone size, D gene, CDR3 DNA, CDR3 protein. D genes are given only for firm matches. Part of the rows lack a size; the others show once, few, many or a class for expanded clones.

15,TRBJ1-5,TRBV6-1,-,TRBD1,TGTGCCAGCAGTGCTTCGGGACAGAACAATCAGCCCCAGCATTTT,CASSASGQNNQPQHF
16,TRBJ1-3,TRBV4-1,-,TRBD1,TGCGCCAGCAGTCTCGGGACAGAAACCTCTGGAAACACCATATATTTT,CASSLGTETSGNTIYF
11,TRBJ2-2,TRBV6-1,-,-,TGTGCCAGCAGTAGCCGCCGGGAGCTGTTTTTT,CASSSRRELFF
19,TRBJ2-1,TRBV4-3,once,TRBD2,TGCGCCAGCAGCCAAGATGCCCCGGGTTGGCGGGAGGGTATCAATGAGCAGTTCTTC,CASSQDAPGWREGINEQFF
15,TRBJ2-7,TRBV4-2,-,TRBD1,TGTGCCAGCAGCCAAGCCGGACAGGGGTCCTACGAGCAGTACTTC,CASSQAGQGSYEQYF
16,TRBJ2-7,TRBV5-1,-,TRBD2,TGCGCCAGCACCCTTGCACCGGGAGGCATAGCCTACGAGCAGTACTTC,CASTLAPGGIAYEQYF
18,TRBJ1-1,TRBV5-1,few,-,TGCGCCAGCAGCCGAGACGGACAGCCCTCTTTTATGAACACTGAAGCTTTCTTT,CASSRDGQPSFMNTEAFF
14,TRBJ1-5,TRBV10-2,-,TRBD1,TGCGCCAGCAGTATGACAGGGTTAACTCAGCCCCAGCATTTT,CASSMTGLTQPQHF
15,TRBJ2-6,TRBV27,-,-,TGTGCCAGCAGCCCCCGGAGCTCTGGGGCCAACGTCCTGACTTTC,CASSPRSSGANVLTF
15,TRBJ1-3,TRBV9,once,-,TGTGCCAGCAGCGACTCCAGGGAAAATACGAACACCATATATTTT,CASSDSRENTNTIYF
14,TRBJ1-1,TRBV15,-,-,TGTGCCACCAGCAGAGAATGGGAGGGGACTGAAGCTTTCTTT,CATSREWEGTEAFF
16,TRBJ2-3,TRBV12-5,-,TRBD1,TGTGCTAGTGGTTTGGGAAGGGACAGGTTCACAGATACGCAGTATTTT,CASGLGRDRFTDTQYF
15,TRBJ2-3,TRBV7-3,-,TRBD2,TGTGCCAGCAGCTCTAGCGGGAGGGAAGTAGATACGCAGTATTTT,CASSSSGREVDTQYF
13,TRBJ2-7,TRBV28,-,-,TGTGCCAGCAGTCGGGGTATTGGATACGAGCAGTACTTC,CASSRGIGYEQYF
14,TRBJ2-2,TRBV28,-,TRBD2,TGTGCCAGCAGCTCCCCACTAGCGACCGGGGAGCTGTTTTTT,CASSSPLATGELFF
16,TRBJ1-1,TRBV19,-,TRBD1,TGTGCCAGTAGCTCCGGGACAGGGGGCGGGGGGCCTGAAGCTTTCTTT,CASSSGTGGGGPEAFF
15,TRBJ2-3,TRBV6-1,-,-,TGTGCCAGCAGTGCCAGTTGGCAGGGGTTGAATACGCAGTATTTT,CASSASWQGLNTQYF
15,TRBJ2-1,TRBV4-1,-,-,TGCGCCAGCAGCCAAGGGGCAGGCTCCTACAATGAGCAGTTCTTC,CASSQGAGSYNEQFF
12,TRBJ1-2,TRBV28,few,TRBD1,TGTGCCAGCCAGGGGGCGGGCTATGGCTACACCTTC,CASQGAGYGYTF
14,TRBJ2-3,TRBV5-1,-,-,TGCGCCAGCAGCTTAGGAGAGATCCCAGATACGCAGTATTTT,CASSLGEIPDTQYF
16,TRBJ2-7,TRBV21-1,-,-,TGTGCCAGCAGCAAATATCCTAGCGGGAGTCTCTACGAGCAGTACTTC,CASSKYPSGSLYEQYF
13,TRBJ1-1,TRBV11-2,-,-,TGTGCCAGCAGCTTTAACAGGGATACTGAAGCTTTCTTT,CASSFNRDTEAFF
16,TRBJ1-1,TRBV4-3,-,-,TGCGCCAGCAGCCAAGGGGCCGGGGGGCCGAGCACTGAAGCTTTCTTT,CASSQGAGGPSTEAFF
16,TRBJ2-1,TRBV19,-,-,TGTGCCAGTACCCCCTTGGGGGAGGCCGTAAACAATGAGCAGTTCTTC,CASTPLGEAVNNEQFF
14,TRBJ1-5,TRBV27,-,-,TGTGCCAGCAGTGGACAGAATAGCAATCAGCCCCAGCATTTT,CASSGQNSNQPQHF
18,TRBJ2-7,TRBV9,-,TRBD2,TGTGCCAGCACCCCCGGGGCTAGCGGGAGAGACCTCTCCTACGAGCAGTACTTC,CASTPGASGRDLSYEQYF
17,TRBJ2-6,TRBV27,-,TRBD1,TGTGCCAGCAGTCGACAGGGGGCCAGCTCTGGGGCCAACGTCCTGACTTTC,CASSRQGASSGANVLTF
16,TRBJ2-7,TRBV6-1,medium-sized,TRBD1,TGTGCCAGCAGTGAAGCGGGACAGGGCGGATCCTACGAGCAGTACTTC,CASSEAGQGGSYEQYF
15,TRBJ2-1,TRBV4-3,-,-,TGCGCCAGCAGCCAAGAAAGCAGGACCTACAATGAGCAGTTCTTC,CASSQESRTYNEQFF
14,TRBJ2-5,TRBV5-1,-,-,TGCGCCAGCAGCCCGGGGGGCGAGTGGGAGACCCAGTACTTC,CASSPGGEWETQYF
12,TRBJ1-2,TRBV5-1,-,-,TGCGCCAGCAGCTTCGTAGGGGTTGGCTACACCTTC,CASSFVGVGYTF
14,TRBJ1-1,TRBV5-1,-,TRBD1,TGCGCCAGCAGCCAAGGCGGACAGGGCACTGAAGCTTTCTTT,CASSQGGQGTEAFF
15,TRBJ1-3,TRBV18,-,-,TGTGCCAGCTCACCACCGTTCTACTCTGGAAACACCATATATTTT,CASSPPFYSGNTIYF
15,TRBJ2-1,TRBV6-5,few,TRBD2,TGTGCCAGCAGTTCCACTAGCGGGAGACGCAATGAGCAGTTCTTC,CASSSTSGRRNEQFF
13,TRBJ2-5,TRBV15,-,TRBD1,TGTGCCACCAGCAGAGGGGACAGAGAGACCCAGTACTTC,CATSRGDRETQYF
14,TRBJ2-7,TRBV6-1,-,-,TGTGCCAGCAGTGGCCGGGACGGGGGGCGCGAGCAGTACTTC,CASSGRDGGREQYF
18,TRBJ1-4,TRBV4-2,-,TRBD1,TGTGCCAGCAGCCAAACCCCTCCTGGGACAGGGGGCTTTCGAAAACTGTTTTTT,CASSQTPPGTGGFRKLFF
16,TRBJ2-1,TRBV7-9,once,-,TGTGCCAGCAGCTTAGTGGGGCTATACTCCTACAATGAGCAGTTCTTC,CASSLVGLYSYNEQFF
15,TRBJ2-7,TRBV10-3,-,TRBD2,TGTGCCATCAGTGGGACTAGCGGGGTCTCCTACGAGCAGTACTTC,CAISGTSGVSYEQYF
14,TRBJ1-1,TRBV7-9,-,-,TGTGCCAGCAACCAGATACAGCCGAACACTGAAGCTTTCTTT,CASNQIQPNTEAFF
16,TRBJ2-1,TRBV7-9,-,-,TGTGCCAGCAGTTATGGACTCTCGAGCTCCTACAATGAGCAGTTCTTC,CASSYGLSSSYNEQFF
15,TRBJ2-3,TRBV9,-,TRBD1,TGTGCCAGCAGCGTAGCAGTGACAGGGGCAGATACGCAGTATTTT,CASSVAVTGADTQYF
14,TRBJ1-1,TRBV7-3,-,TRBD1,TGTGCCAGCAGCTCCAGGACAGGGCCGGCTGAAGCTTTCTTT,CASSSRTGPAEAFF
16,TRBJ2-2,TRBV5-4,-,TRBD2,TGTGCCAGCAGCTCACAAGCGGGAGGGGACACCGGGGAGCTGTTTTTT,CASSSQAGGDTGELFF
18,TRBJ2-7,TRBV5-6,-,TRBD2,TGTGCCAGCAGCCCACCACTCCTAGCGGGAGCCCCCTCGGTCGAGCAGTACTTC,CASSPPLLAGAPSVEQYF
13,TRBJ2-1,TRBV5-1,-,TRBD2,TGCGCCAGCAGCAAGCGGGAGACTTCTGAGCAGTTCTTC,CASSKRETSEQFF
14,TRBJ1-2,TRBV2,once,TRBD1,TGTGCCAGCAGTGGCCAGGGGGCTAACTATGGCTACACCTTC,CASSGQGANYGYTF
13,TRBJ2-3,TRBV7-7,-,-,TGTGCTAGCAGCTTAGGTAGCGCAGATACGCAGTATTTT,CASSLGSADTQYF
14,TRBJ1-2,TRBV5-1,-,TRBD1,TGCGCCAGCAGCTTGGGACCAACAGGGGGCCGCTACACCTTC,CASSLGPTGGRYTF
20,TRBJ2-1,TRBV12-2,-,-,TGTGCAAGTCGCTTAGCGACTAGCGGGCTATATACACATATAGGCAATGAGCAGTTCTTC,CASRLATSGLYTHIGNEQFF
12,TRBJ2-1,TRBV7-3,-,-,TGTGCCAGCAGCAGAGGCAACAATGAGCAGTTCTTC,CASSRGNNEQFF
14,TRBJ1-4,TRBV5-4,-,-,TGTGCCAGCAAGCGTGAGGGCCATAATGAAAAACTGTTTTTT,CASKREGHNEKLFF
13,TRBJ1-2,TRBV5-1,few,TRBD1,TGCGCCAGCAGCTTGGGGGACAGGAGTGGCTACACCTTC,CASSLGDRSGYTF
16,TRBJ2-1,TRBV2,-,-,TGTGCCAGCAGTTCAGAAGTATTGGTCTCGGGCAATGAGCAGTTCTTC,CASSSEVLVSGNEQFF
14,TRBJ1-4,TRBV2,-,-,TGTGCCAGCAGTCGCAACCGGGACTCGGAAAAACTGTTTTTT,CASSRNRDSEKLFF
16,TRBJ2-3,TRBV7-9,-,TRBD2,TGTGCCAGCACGGGCGGGAGGGCCGCTAGCACAGATACGCAGTATTTT,CASTGGRAASTDTQYF
15,TRBJ1-5,TRBV11-2,-,-,TGTGCCAGCAGCTTAGATGAGCAGGGCAATCAGCCCCAGCATTTT,CASSLDEQGNQPQHF
16,TRBJ2-7,TRBV28,-,TRBD1,TGTGCCAGCAGTCCGAATGGGGACAGGAGCTCCTACGAGCAGTACTTC,CASSPNGDRSSYEQYF
15,TRBJ1-5,TRBV4-2,-,-,TGTGCCAGCAGCCGAGGAGGTGGTAGCAATCAGCCCCAGCATTTT,CASSRGGGSNQPQHF